This T cell receptor (beta chain) derives from a study of cytomegalovirus exposure and HLA in healthy donors. Findings of the study overall: After further analysis at a later stage, under 20,000 TCR beta sequences were associated with HLA alleles at 0.05 false discovery rate.

With regard to this clone: What it recognizes is unknown.

Germline values: CDR1 SQVTM, CDR2 ANQGSEA. V shed 3 bases, J shed 3 bases, and the junction held 2 bases outside the gene matches. This CDR3 spans 15 amino acids. Researchers ran the PCR with 60 Vbeta and 13 Jbeta primers. Repertoires were generated with immunoSEQ multiplex PCR, while TCRdb's copy carries only in-frame clones and drops some. The profile shows around 150,000 clones, more than 70% of them singletons. The clonotype was recovered from a male donor in good health and CMV-seronegative. V gene TRBV29-1 combines with J gene TRBJ2-3; 14 nucleotides align to TRBD2. Source material: PBMCs. The CDR3 sequence is CSVETSGGGTDTQYF. DNA for the CDR3: TGCAGCGTTGAGACTAGCGGGGGGGGGACAGATACGCAGTATTTT.